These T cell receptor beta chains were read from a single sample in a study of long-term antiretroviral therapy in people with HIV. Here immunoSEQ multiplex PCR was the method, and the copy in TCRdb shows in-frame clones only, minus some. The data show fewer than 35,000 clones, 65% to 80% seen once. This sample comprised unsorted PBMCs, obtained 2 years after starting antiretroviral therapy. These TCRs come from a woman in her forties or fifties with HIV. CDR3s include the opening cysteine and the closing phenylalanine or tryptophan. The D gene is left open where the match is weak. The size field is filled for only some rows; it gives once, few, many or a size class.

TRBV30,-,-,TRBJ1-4,CAWKGSINEKLFF
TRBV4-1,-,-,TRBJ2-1,CASSSRLSSYNEQFF
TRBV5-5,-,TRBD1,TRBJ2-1,CASSPGTGGAYEQFF
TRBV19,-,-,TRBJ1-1,CASVPRGNTEAFF
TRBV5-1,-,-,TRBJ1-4,CASSLDPGATEKLFF
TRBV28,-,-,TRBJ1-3,CASSQRNTIYF
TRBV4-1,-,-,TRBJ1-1,CASSRGFNTEAFF
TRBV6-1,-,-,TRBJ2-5,CASIAGRETQYF
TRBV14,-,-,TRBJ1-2,CASSQAGGVYGYTF
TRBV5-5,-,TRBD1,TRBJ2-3,CASSPTPGQTRGSTQYF
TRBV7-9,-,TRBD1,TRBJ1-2,CASSSGTGANYGYTF
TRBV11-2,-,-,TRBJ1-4,CASSPGGEKLFF
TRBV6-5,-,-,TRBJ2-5,CASSHDRKEKTQYF
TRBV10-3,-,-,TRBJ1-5,CAISEKDRSNQPQHF
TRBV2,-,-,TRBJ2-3,CASSVLSGQPSTDTQYF
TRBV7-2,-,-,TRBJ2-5,CASSLGGRGETQYF
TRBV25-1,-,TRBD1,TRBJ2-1,CASSESGGYNEQFF
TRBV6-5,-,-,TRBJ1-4,CASSRGRLTNEKLFF
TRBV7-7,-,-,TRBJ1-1,CASSLGRNTEAFF
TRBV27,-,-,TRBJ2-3,CATSEGRTDTQYF
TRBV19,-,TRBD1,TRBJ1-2,CASRQGQFMASYTF
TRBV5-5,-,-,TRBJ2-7,CASHLRTYEQYF
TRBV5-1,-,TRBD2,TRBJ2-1,CASSGLFSGGANEQFF
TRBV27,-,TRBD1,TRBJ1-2,CASRQGVGYGYTF
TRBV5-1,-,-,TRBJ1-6,CASSLAVQLGSPLHF
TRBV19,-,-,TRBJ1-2,CASSIGSRKWNGYTF
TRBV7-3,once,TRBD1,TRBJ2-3,CASSYGQGDTDTQYF
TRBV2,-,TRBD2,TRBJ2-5,CASRAPGLAGQETQYF
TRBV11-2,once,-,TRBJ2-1,CASSLEVGHEQFF